A single sample gave rise to the 30 T cell receptor beta chains below, sequenced in a study of tumor-infiltrating lymphocytes in primary liver carcinoma. Both blood RNA, taken from unsorted whole blood, and germline DNA were extracted. Priming with a constant-region primer yielded TCR beta cDNA from 450 to 550 ng total RNA. Amplification in three nested multiplex PCR rounds with slightly modified ARM-PCR gave rise to TCR beta libraries. Use of TRBV1-TRBV30 forward primers with a C-beta reverse primer characterized the first two PCR rounds, which lasted about 10 cycles each. TCRdb reprocessed the multiplex PCR reads via MiXCR and lists one record per CDR3 protein. The table lists 150,000 to 200,000 distinct CDR3 sequences, about two thirds of them singletons. The sample comprised peripheral blood. The receptors stem from a woman aged 55 to 70 with primary liver carcinoma and hepatitis B virus infection.

The J gene is TRBJ1-2, the V gene TRBV6-5; perhaps TRBD1 as D (6 bases). Germline assignment: CDR1 MNHEY and CDR2 SVGAGI. The CDR3 extends over 15 amino acids. Trimming took off 4 bases at V and 3 bases at J, with 15 bases between the two ends. The CDR3 coding sequence is TGTGCCAGCAGTTCCGGGGGGGAGGGGGACTATGGCTACACCTTC. This translates into CASSSGGEGDYGYTF.

This clonotype came up many times. The chain joins TRBV6-1 to TRBJ1-1; possible D gene TRBD1, 6 bases. Germline CDR1 MNHNS, CDR2 SASEGT. V was pared by 4 bases and J by 0 bases, with 9 bases between. The CDR3 contains 14 residues. Here the CDR3 reads CASSAGHLNTEAFF. DNA for the CDR3: TGTGCCAGCAGTGCGGGACATCTGAACACTGAAGCTTTCTTT.

On this clonotype itself: Sequence at one end of the junction differs from germline and may be a read error. The J gene is TRBJ1-1, the V gene TRBV29-1, with D unresolved. CDR3 length: 13 amino acids. In germline, CDR1 is SQVTM, CDR2 ANQGSEA. CDR3 bases: TGCAGCACCGGGGAAGGAGCGAACACTGAAACTTTCTTT. It is translated as CSTGEGANTETFF.

This clonotype was observed many times. This chain uses TRBV14 with TRBJ1-1; D not certain. The CDR3 runs to 15 residues. V lost 1 base and J 1 base, leaving 10 bases between the germline ends. Per germline, CDR1 SGHDN and CDR2 FVKESK. The CDR3 bases are TGTGCCAGCAGCCAAGTGCTGGGAAGGAACACTGAAGCTTTCTTT. Translated: CASSQVLGRNTEAFF.

This clonotype was seen many times. This sequence joins TRBV12-5 and TRBJ1-5; no clear D gene. The CDR3 runs 14 residues. The germline V gene encodes CDR1 LGHNT and CDR2 FRNRAP. V was clipped by 4 bases and J by 10 bases, with 17 bases between them. CDR3 sequence reads: CASGYGAVVSPQHF. CDR3 coding DNA: TGTGCTAGTGGTTATGGTGCGGTGGTCTCCCCCCAGCATTTT.

Notes on this clonotype: Mismatch with germline at one junction end may stem from a read error. The CDR3 spells CASNVGAADNEQLF. The CDR3 DNA sequence: TGTGCCAGCAACGTGGGGGCGGCAGACAATGAGCAGCTCTTC. The rearrangement uses TRBV11-2 and TRBJ2-1; weak D call: TRBD1 (6 bases). Germline CDR1 SGHAT, CDR2 FQNNGV. The CDR3 extends over 14 amino acids.

As for this clonotype: A read error may explain this, as a much larger clone is one base away. The chain combines TRBV11-3 with TRBJ2-5; D uncertain. Germline CDR1 is SGHNT and CDR2 is YENEEA. The CDR3 extends over 17 amino acids. The V and J ends lost 5 bases and 1 base respectively, with 20 bases between them. CDR3 nucleotides: TGTGCCAGCAGCCCTACCCTAGTCCCACCCTTCCAAGAGACCCAGTACTTC. Residues: CASSPTLVPPFQETQYF.

Comment on this clonotype: Germline and junction disagree at one end, which may indicate a read error. The chain's CDR3 is CTSSSSVRAGANVLTF. CDR3 in DNA: TGTACCAGCAGTTCAAGCGTGAGGGCTGGGGCCAACGTCCTGACTTTC. The chain carries TRBV11-2 and TRBJ2-6, with D possibly matching TRBD2 (5 bases). The CDR3 has 16 residues. The germline V gene has CDR1 SGHAT and CDR2 FQNNGV.

As to this clonotype: One end of the junction does not line up with germline, which may come from a read error. CDR3 nucleotide sequence: TGCAGCGTTCAAGAAGCTCGGCAATTCTACAACTACAATGAGCAGTTCTTC. Amino acid sequence: CSVQEARQFYNYNEQFF. The chain joins TRBV29-1 to TRBJ2-1, with D unclear. CDR3 size: 17 residues. Germline values: CDR1 SQVTM, CDR2 ANQGSEA.

V usage is TRBV7-9 and J usage is TRBJ2-7; D may be TRBD2 (7 bases). The germline V gene has CDR1 SEHNR and CDR2 FQNEAQ (reference sequence). The CDR3 has 16 residues. Trimming took off 4 bases at V and 4 bases at J, with 20 bases between the two ends. The CDR3 nucleotides are TGTGCCAGCAGCTCCCTGGGGGGCCGGGGGGCTTACGAGCAGTACTTC. Protein sequence: CASSSLGGRGAYEQYF.

Concerning this clonotype itself: A much larger clonotype is one base distant, so this may be a read error. The J gene is TRBJ2-4, the V gene TRBV10-1, with D tentatively TRBD1 (5 bases). V shed 2 bases and J shed 6 bases, with 11 bases lying between them. This CDR3 is built from 14 residues. Germline loops: CDR1 WNHNN, CDR2 SYGVQD (reference sequence). In nucleotides, the CDR3 is TGCGCCAGCAGTGAGGACAGCACGGGAAACATTCAGTACTTC. It specifies CASSEDSTGNIQYF.

Remarks on this clonotype: A read error may explain this, as a much larger clone is one base away. The chain combines TRBV4-2 with TRBJ1-5, with 8 bases matching TRBD1. The germline CDR1 and CDR2 sequences are LGHNA and YNFKEQ. V shed 2 bases, J shed 9 bases, and the junction held 12 bases outside the gene matches. There are 16 residues in the CDR3. CDR3 protein: CASSQSGQGAYRPQHF. CDR3 in DNA: TGTGCCAGCAGCCAAAGTGGGCAGGGGGCTTATCGGCCCCAGCATTTT.

This chain joins TRBV5-1 and TRBJ2-5, with D perhaps matching TRBD1 or TRBD2 (5 bases each). The germline V and J ends were trimmed by 4 bases and 5 bases, with 21 bases remaining between them. The germline CDR1 and CDR2 sequences are SGHRS and YFSETQ. The length of the CDR3 is 16 residues. The CDR3 sequence is CASSHGGASAWETQYF. DNA for the CDR3: TGCGCCAGCAGCCATGGGGGAGCGAGTGCATGGGAGACCCAGTACTTC. Supplemented by reference TRBV5-1 and TRBJ2-5, the full variable domain reads KAGVTQTPRYLIKTRGQQVTLSCSPISGHRSVSWYQQTPGQGLQFLFEYFSETQRNKGNFPGRFSGRQFSNSRSEMNVSTLELGDSALYLCASSHGGASAWETQYFGPGTRLLVL.

This clonotype was picked up many times. This chain joins TRBV12-5 and TRBJ2-2; tentative D call: TRBD2 (6 bases). Germline CDR1 LGHNT, CDR2 FRNRAP. The CDR3 runs to 17 residues. Trimming took off 1 base at V and 14 bases at J, with 26 bases between the two ends. The CDR3 DNA follows: TGTGCTAGTGGTTTGGCCTTAGCGGACCCTACACCGGGGAAACTGTTTTTT. Its protein product is CASGLALADPTPGKLFF.

In regard to this clonotype: This may be a read error, as it is one base from a much larger clone. J is TRBJ2-6 and V is TRBV5-4; 11 bases align to TRBD2. Germline CDR1 and CDR2: SGHNT and YYREEE (reference sequence). This CDR3 has 19 residues. The CDR3 region has the DNA TGTGCCAGCAGCTTTCGGACTAGCGGGCGGATCGTTGGGGTCAACGTCCTGACTTTC. It yields the protein CASSFRTSGRIVGVNVLTF.

Note on this clonotype: The junction shows a germline mismatch at one end, possibly a read error. The chain joins TRBV6-5 to TRBJ2-1; D might be TRBD2 (5 bases). CDR1 MNHEY and CDR2 SVGAGI come from the germline V gene. The CDR3 spans 14 residues. The CDR3 DNA is TGTGTCAGCACCCCCCCGACGGAAGGACTCGAGCAGTTCTTC. Its protein product is CVSTPPTEGLEQFF.

As to this clonotype: Just one base apart from a much larger clone, this may be a read error. DNA for the CDR3: TGTGCCATCAGTGATTACGCGAGGGATCAGCCCCAGCATTTT. Translated: CAISDYARDQPQHF. The rearrangement links TRBV10-3 to TRBJ1-5; D call uncertain. Trimming took 3 bases from V and 5 from J, leaving 11 bases between them. The CDR3 totals 14 residues. From germline, CDR1 is ENHRY and CDR2 SYGVKD.

Details on this clonotype: Since a much larger clone is just one base distant, this may be a read error. The chain joins TRBV29-1 to TRBJ1-1; 7 nucleotides match TRBD1. Germline CDR1 reads SQVTM; CDR2 reads ANQGSEA. This CDR3 spans 16 amino acids. V trimming: 1 base; J trimming: 4 bases; junction bases outside the gene matches: 12. CDR3 nucleotide sequence: TGCAGCGTTGAAGGGGGGACAGAGGGGGTTGGCACTGAAGCTTTCTTT. It specifies CSVEGGTEGVGTEAFF.

This clonotype has only one observation. The genes are TRBV7-3 and TRBJ2-3; maybe TRBD2 (5 bases). V shed 2 bases and J shed 5 bases, with 14 bases lying between them. CDR1 is SGHTA, CDR2 FQGTGA, per germline. This CDR3 is built from 15 residues. The CDR3 nucleotides read TGTGCCAGCAGCTTAGAAGCTGCTCGGGGAGATACGCAGTATTTT. This sequence encodes CASSLEAARGDTQYF.

Regarding this clonotype: One junction end disagrees with the germline gene, perhaps due to a read error. This chain joins TRBV5-3 and TRBJ2-6; the D gene is possibly TRBD1 (6 bases). TRBV5-3 is labeled an ORF, and its function is uncertain. The length of the CDR3 is 18 residues. The CDR3 region is CAGSPAGHTGRGANVLTF. CDR3 DNA: TGTGCCGGAAGTCCGGCCGGACATACAGGGAGAGGGGCCAACGTCCTGACTTTC.

J is TRBJ2-3 and V is TRBV7-9; D call uncertain. Germline CDR1 reads SEHNR; CDR2 reads FQNEAQ (reference sequence). The length of the CDR3 is 15 residues. Trimming cost V 1 base and J 3 bases, with 11 bases left between them. CDR3 residues: CASSLVGPGTDTQYF. The CDR3 DNA reads TGTGCCAGCAGCTTAGTCGGTCCCGGGACAGATACGCAGTATTTT.

The V and J genes are TRBV28 and TRBJ1-1; D is undetermined. The V and J ends lost 0 bases and 0 bases respectively, with 11 bases between them. Per germline, CDR1 MDHEN and CDR2 SYDVKM. There are 16 residues in the CDR3. The CDR3 loop reads CASSLWAATVNTEAFF. In DNA form, the CDR3 reads TGTGCCAGCAGTTTATGGGCAGCTACTGTGAACACTGAAGCTTTCTTT.

A remark on this clonotype: A read error is possible here, since a much larger clone lies one base away. This sequence joins TRBV7-9 and TRBJ1-1, with a possible D match to TRBD1 (5 bases). The germline CDR1 and CDR2 sequences are SEHNR and FQNEAQ (reference sequence). This CDR3 region has 14 residues. This chain's CDR3 is CVSSPARVNTEAFF. Written as DNA, the CDR3 is TGTGTCAGCAGCCCGGCCAGGGTAAACACTGAAGCTTTCTTT. The full variable domain, completed using reference TRBV7-9 and TRBJ1-1, is DTGVSQNPRHKITKRGQNVTFRCDPISEHNRLYWYRQTLGQGPEFLTYFQNEAQLEKSRLLSDRFSAERPKGSFSTLEIQRTEQGDSAMYLCVSSPARVNTEAFFGQGTRLTVV.

Comments on this clonotype: Possible read error: a much larger clone is one base away. J is TRBJ1-1 and V is TRBV29-1; 7 bases fit TRBD1. The CDR3 has 12 residues. V dropped 5 bases and J dropped 7; count of bases not matched to a gene: 7. CDR1 and CDR2 from the germline V gene are SQVTM and ANQGSEA. CDR3: CSVPTGIIEAFF. CDR3 sequence (DNA): TGCAGCGTTCCGACAGGGATCATTGAAGCTTTCTTT.

With regard to this clonotype: Since a much larger clone is just one base distant, this may be a read error. The CDR3 here is CASRSSGPNTGELFF. CDR3 nucleotide sequence: TGTGCCAGCAGATCTAGCGGCCCGAACACCGGGGAGCTGTTTTTT. V usage is TRBV6-5 and J usage is TRBJ2-2, with 7 bases aligning to TRBD2. The CDR3 has 15 residues. The germline CDR1 and CDR2 sequences are MNHEY and SVGAGI. V gave up 6 bases and J gave up 0 bases; unmatched junction bases: 4.

V and J are TRBV5-1 and TRBJ1-2, with 7 bases matching TRBD1. The CDR3 is 16 amino acids. J was trimmed by 4 bases and V by 4 bases; bases with no gene match: 13. From germline, CDR1 is SGHRS and CDR2 YFSETQ. The CDR3 protein is CASSPPTGQRVYGYTF. CDR3 nucleotides: TGCGCCAGCAGCCCCCCGACAGGGCAACGTGTCTATGGCTACACCTTC.

This clonotype was counted a few times. V and J are TRBV7-9 and TRBJ1-1; D is undetermined. The CDR3 loop spans 12 amino acids. V gave up 3 bases and J gave up 8 bases, with 10 bases separating them. In germline, CDR1 is SEHNR, CDR2 FQNEAQ (reference sequence). CDR3 in amino acids: CASSFSSPEAFF. CDR3 nucleotides: TGTGCCAGCAGCTTCTCCAGCCCCGAAGCTTTCTTT.

The chain recombines TRBV5-5 with TRBJ2-3; the D gene is possibly TRBD1 (6 bases). This CDR3 has 14 amino acids. Trimming removed 3 bases at V and 4 bases at J, with 12 bases between. Germline CDR1 is SGHKS and CDR2 is YYEKEE (reference sequence). CDR3 coding DNA: TGTGCCAGCAGCTCCTTTACAGGGCCAGATACGCAGTATTTT. This codes for CASSSFTGPDTQYF.

With respect to this clonotype: In this CDR3 the conserved last residue, phenylalanine or tryptophan, is missing, so a read error is likely. This rearrangement joins TRBV11-2 to TRBJ2-3, with D tentatively TRBD1 (6 bases). CDR3 size: 15 residues. Germline V gene data show CDR1 as SGHAT and CDR2 as FQNNGV. The V end lost 5 bases, the J end lost 2 bases, and 14 bases lay between the germline ends. The CDR3 sequence is CASSIAMGATDTQYS. CDR3 nucleotide sequence: TGTGCCAGCAGCATAGCGATGGGGGCCACAGATACGCAGTATTCT.

Turning to this clonotype: One end of the junction does not line up with germline, which may come from a read error. CDR3 in amino acids: CTVSAEVNTEVFF. CDR3 nucleotides: TGCACTGTTTCGGCAGAGGTGAACACTGAAGTTTTCTTT. The chain uses TRBV29-1 and TRBJ1-1; D is uncertain. The CDR3 extends over 13 amino acids. Per germline, CDR1 SQVTM and CDR2 ANQGSEA. The variable domain in full, with the rest retrieved from reference TRBV29-1 and TRBJ1-1, is SAVISQKPSRDICQRGTSLTIQCQVDSQVTMMFWYRQQPGQSLTLIATANQGSEATYESGFVIDKFPISRPNLTFSTLTVSNMSPEDSSIYLCTVSAEVNTEVFFGQGTRLTVV.